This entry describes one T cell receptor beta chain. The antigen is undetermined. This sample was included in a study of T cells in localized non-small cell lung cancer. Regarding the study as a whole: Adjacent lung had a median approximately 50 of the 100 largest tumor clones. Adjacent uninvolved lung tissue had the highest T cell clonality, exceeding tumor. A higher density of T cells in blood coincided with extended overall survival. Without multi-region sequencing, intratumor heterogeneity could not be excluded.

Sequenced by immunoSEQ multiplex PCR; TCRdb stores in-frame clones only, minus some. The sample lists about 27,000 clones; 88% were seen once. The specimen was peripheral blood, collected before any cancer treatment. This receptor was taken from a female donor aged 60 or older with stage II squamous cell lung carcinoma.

The DNA of the CDR3 is TGTGCCAGCAGTTTTGTCAGTCAGCCCCAGCATTTT. Protein: CASSFVSQPQHF. The gene calls are TRBV28 and TRBJ1-5; D gene uncertain. This CDR3 has 12 residues. Germline CDR1 reads MDHEN; CDR2 reads SYDVKM. V was shortened by 3 bases and J by 6 bases, with 6 bases between the two germline ends. The full variable domain, its missing parts supplied by reference TRBV28 and TRBJ1-5, is DVKVTQSSRYLVKRTGEKVFLECVQDMDHENMFWYRQDPGLGLRLIYFSYDVKMKEKGDIPEGYSVSREKKERFSLILESASTNQTSMYLCASSFVSQPQHFGDGTRLSIL.